The 9 T cell receptor beta chains given below trace back to one sample, sequenced in a study of blood T cell repertoires in COVID-19. Sequenced by immunoSEQ multiplex PCR; TCRdb stores in-frame clones only, minus some. The repertoire includes 140,000 or so clones, more than 75% of them detected once, and roughly 4.2% sits in the top ten. Sequencing was performed on peripheral blood. Receptors were obtained from a man aged 55 to 70 with acute or convalescent COVID-19.

The chain carries TRBV20-1 and TRBJ2-3, with 7 nucleotides matching TRBD2. V lost 3 bases and J lost 1; bases outside the gene matches: 4. The CDR3 is 14 residues long. Germline CDR1 DFQATT, CDR2 SNEGSKA (reference sequence). The CDR3 region has the DNA TGCAGTGCTAGTGACGCGGGGGGCACAGATACGCAGTATTTT. Translated, it gives CSASDAGGTDTQYF.

The chain combines TRBV19 with TRBJ2-5; tentatively, D is TRBD2 (5 bases). The CDR3 is 13 residues long. The V end lost 3 bases, the J end lost 5 bases, and 10 bases lay between the germline ends. CDR1 LNHDA and CDR2 SQIVND come from the germline V gene (reference sequence). The CDR3 DNA sequence: TGTGCCAGTAGTATCCCCAGAGGGGAGACCCAGTACTTC. Translating it yields CASSIPRGETQYF.

This chain uses TRBV2 with TRBJ1-1, with 12 positions matching TRBD1. The J segment lost 5 bases and the V segment lost 8 bases, leaving 3 bases of the junction unmatched. Per the germline V gene, CDR1 is SNHLY and CDR2 is FYNNEI. The CDR3 loop spans 13 amino acids. This CDR3 reads CASGGQGATEAFF. The CDR3 coding sequence is TGTGCCAGCGGGGGACAGGGGGCGACTGAAGCTTTCTTT.

This clone was observed a few times. The rearrangement uses TRBV2 and TRBJ2-3; 15 nucleotides match TRBD2. This CDR3 contains 18 residues. V lost 3 bases and J lost 0; bases outside the gene matches: 4. The germline gives CDR1 SNHLY, CDR2 FYNNEI. Written as DNA, the CDR3 is TGTGCCAGCAGTGACCCGGGACTAGCGGGAGGTAGCACAGATACGCAGTATTTT. Its protein product is CASSDPGLAGGSTDTQYF.

Only one count was recorded for this clone. V gene TRBV7-3 combines with J gene TRBJ2-5, with 7 nucleotides matching TRBD2. This CDR3 has 15 residues. Germline V gene sequence: CDR1 SGHTA, CDR2 FQGTGA. Unmatched junction bases numbered 9, after V lost 3 bases and J lost 5 bases. CDR3 sequence: CASSFQAGKGETQYF. In DNA, the CDR3 is TGTGCCAGCAGCTTTCAAGCGGGAAAGGGTGAGACCCAGTACTTC.

At least ten counts were recorded for this clone. The chain couples TRBV7-9 to TRBJ2-7; 10 bases align to TRBD2. CDR1 and CDR2 from the germline V gene are SEHNR and FQNEAQ (reference sequence). The CDR3 has 13 residues. Trimming at V came to 7 bases and at J to 3 bases, leaving 3 bases not matched to a gene. The CDR3 reads CASKLAGNYEQYF. The CDR3 DNA sequence: TGTGCCAGCAAACTAGCGGGGAACTACGAGCAGTACTTC.

This chain links TRBV2 with TRBJ2-3; D is unresolved. Between the trimmed V and J ends, which lost 11 bases and 9 bases, there was a span of 15 bases. Germline-derived CDR1 and CDR2 are SNHLY and FYNNEI. CDR3 length: 11 amino acids. The CDR3: CAAGEAETQYF. The CDR3 nucleotides are TGTGCCGCCGGAGAGGCGGAGACGCAGTATTTT.

This chain joins TRBV5-5 and TRBJ2-7; 8 nucleotides agree with TRBD2. This CDR3 contains 15 residues. V shed 4 bases and J 3 bases; nucleotides not matched to a gene: 9. Germline V CDR1 and CDR2: SGHKS, YYEKEE (reference sequence). The CDR3 reads CASSGAGVVYYEQYF. The CDR3 coding sequence is TGTGCCAGCAGCGGAGCGGGAGTGGTCTACTACGAGCAGTACTTC.

The chain has TRBV10-1 and TRBJ2-1, with D maybe TRBD1 (5 bases). V was clipped by 8 bases and J by 6 bases, with 20 bases between them. CDR3 length: 15 residues. CDR1 and CDR2 from the germline V gene are WNHNN and SYGVQD (reference sequence). The CDR3, as DNA: TGCGCCAGCGCAGGGTCCGCGGCTTGGGGCAATGAGCAGTTCTTC. Its translation: CASAGSAAWGNEQFF.